The 7 T cell receptor beta chains listed next were all sequenced from one sample in a study of ipilimumab plus nivolumab after autologous stem cell transplantation. Some clones are missing from TCRdb's copy, which holds only in-frame ones; the method was immunoSEQ multiplex PCR. The sample lists 15,000 or so clones; about four fifths were seen once. The starting material was PBMCs, obtained in a trial of ipilimumab plus nivolumab as post-transplant consolidation. All receptors derive from a male donor with primary mediastinal lymphoma.

The V call is TRBV5-6, the J call TRBJ2-5; D might be TRBD1 (6 bases). Trimming cost V 3 bases and J 3 bases, with 18 bases left between them. CDR1 is SGHDT, CDR2 YYEEEE, per germline. The CDR3 has 16 residues. The CDR3 nucleotides are TGTGCCAGCAGCTCCACCGGACAGCAAAAAGAAGAGACCCAGTACTTC. Amino acids: CASSSTGQQKEETQYF.

The chain uses TRBV6-1 and TRBJ2-5, with no clear D. The CDR3 length is 11 residues. Germline V lookup: CDR1 MNHNS, CDR2 SASEGT. V lost 7 bases and J 1 base, leaving 4 bases between the germline ends. The CDR3 loop is CASKFQETQYF. The CDR3 DNA sequence: TGTGCCAGCAAATTCCAAGAGACCCAGTACTTC.

This clone turned up a few times. The chain couples TRBV30 to TRBJ1-1; 10 nucleotides align to TRBD1. There are 12 residues in the CDR3. From germline, CDR1 is GTSNPN and CDR2 SVGIG (reference sequence). V shed 5 bases, J shed 5 bases, and the junction held 2 bases outside the gene matches. The CDR3 sequence is CAWGTGETEAFF. The DNA of the CDR3 is TGTGCCTGGGGGACAGGGGAGACTGAAGCTTTCTTT.

The chain uses TRBV7-2 and TRBJ1-1, with D tentatively TRBD1 (5 bases). The CDR3 runs to 12 residues. CDR1 is SGHTA and CDR2 is FQGNSA in the germline V gene. V gave up 3 bases and J gave up 7 bases, with 9 bases separating them. The CDR3 DNA reads as TGTGCCAGCAGCTTGGCGGGGCTTGAAGCTTTCTTT. The encoded protein is CASSLAGLEAFF.

The V and J genes are TRBV19 and TRBJ1-2; D is perhaps TRBD1 (6 bases). V was trimmed by 7 bases and J by 4 bases, leaving 10 bases between them. Germline lookup yields CDR1 LNHDA and CDR2 SQIVND (reference sequence). This CDR3 comprises 12 residues. Here the CDR3 DNA reads TGTGCCAGTACAGGGGCGGGCTATGGCTACACCTTC. Translation: CASTGAGYGYTF.

V usage is TRBV7-3 and J usage is TRBJ1-3; tentative D call: TRBD1 (6 bases). CDR1 is SGHTA, CDR2 FQGTGA, per germline. The V and J ends lost 6 bases and 7 bases respectively, with 13 bases between them. CDR3 size: 13 residues. The CDR3 is CASSPGAGNTIYF. The DNA of the CDR3 is TGTGCCAGCAGTCCGGGGGCGGGGAACACCATATATTTT.

The J gene is TRBJ2-5, the V gene TRBV7-2; D might be TRBD2 (5 bases). CDR1 is SGHTA, CDR2 FQGNSA, per germline. V lost 5 bases, J lost 5 bases, and 15 bases lay in between. This CDR3 region has 14 residues. The CDR3 DNA reads as TGTGCCAGCAGCGACCCCCGGGTAGCGGAGACCCAGTACTTC. It specifies CASSDPRVAETQYF.